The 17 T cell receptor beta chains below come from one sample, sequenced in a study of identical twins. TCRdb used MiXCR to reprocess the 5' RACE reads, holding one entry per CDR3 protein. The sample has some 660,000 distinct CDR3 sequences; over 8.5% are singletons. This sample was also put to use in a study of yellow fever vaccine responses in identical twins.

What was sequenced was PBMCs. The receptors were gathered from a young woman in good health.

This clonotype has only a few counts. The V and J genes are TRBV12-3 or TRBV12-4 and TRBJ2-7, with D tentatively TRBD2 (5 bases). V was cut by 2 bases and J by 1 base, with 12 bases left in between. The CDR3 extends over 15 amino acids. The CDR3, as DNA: TGTGCCAGCAGTTTATATGGAAGCGGTTCCTACGAGCAGTACTTC. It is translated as CASSLYGSGSYEQYF.

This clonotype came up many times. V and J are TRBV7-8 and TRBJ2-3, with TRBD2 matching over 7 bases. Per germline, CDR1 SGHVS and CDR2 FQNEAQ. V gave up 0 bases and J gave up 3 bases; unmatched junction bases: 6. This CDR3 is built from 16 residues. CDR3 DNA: TGTGCCAGCAGCTTAGCGAGGCGGGGGACTACAGATACGCAGTATTTT. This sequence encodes CASSLARRGTTDTQYF.

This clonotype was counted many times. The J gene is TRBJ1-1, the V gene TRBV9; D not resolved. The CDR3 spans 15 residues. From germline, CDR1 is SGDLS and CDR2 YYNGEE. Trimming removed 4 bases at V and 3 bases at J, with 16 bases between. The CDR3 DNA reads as TGTGCCAGCAGCCCCGGGATACGGTGGGACACTGAAGCTTTCTTT. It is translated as CASSPGIRWDTEAFF.

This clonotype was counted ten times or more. The CDR3 DNA reads as TGTGCCATCAGTGGGGGAAATGAAAAACTGTTTTTT. It translates to CAISGGNEKLFF. The chain recombines TRBV10-3 with TRBJ1-4, with D unresolved. V shed 4 bases and J shed 5 bases, with 5 bases lying between them. Per the germline V gene, CDR1 is ENHRY and CDR2 is SYGVKD. The CDR3 has 12 residues.

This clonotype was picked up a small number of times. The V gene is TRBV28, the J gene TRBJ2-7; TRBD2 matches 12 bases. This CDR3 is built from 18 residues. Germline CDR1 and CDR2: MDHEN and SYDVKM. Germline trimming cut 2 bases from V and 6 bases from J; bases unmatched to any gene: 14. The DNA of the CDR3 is TGTGCCAGCAGTTTAAGGCCGCCTTGGACTAGCGGGACTCTCGAGCAGTACTTC. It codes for CASSLRPPWTSGTLEQYF.

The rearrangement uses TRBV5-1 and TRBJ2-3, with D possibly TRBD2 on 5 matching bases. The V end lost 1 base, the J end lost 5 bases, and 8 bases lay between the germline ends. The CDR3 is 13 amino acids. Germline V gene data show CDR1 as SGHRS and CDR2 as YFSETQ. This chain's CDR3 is CASSLNAGDTQYF. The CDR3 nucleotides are TGCGCCAGCAGCTTGAATGCGGGAGATACGCAGTATTTT.

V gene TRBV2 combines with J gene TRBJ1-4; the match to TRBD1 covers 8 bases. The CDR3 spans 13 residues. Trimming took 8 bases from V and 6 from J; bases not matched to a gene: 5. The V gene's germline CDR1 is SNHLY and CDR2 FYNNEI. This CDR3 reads CASSGGRDEKLFF. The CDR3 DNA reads TGTGCCAGCTCAGGGGGCCGGGATGAAAAACTGTTTTTT.

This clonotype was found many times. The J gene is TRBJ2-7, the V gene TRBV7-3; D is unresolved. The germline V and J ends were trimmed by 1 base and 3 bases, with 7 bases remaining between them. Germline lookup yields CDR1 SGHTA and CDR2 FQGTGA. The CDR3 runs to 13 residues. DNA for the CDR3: TGTGCCAGCAGCTTAAGCGGAGACTACGAGCAGTACTTC. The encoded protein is CASSLSGDYEQYF.

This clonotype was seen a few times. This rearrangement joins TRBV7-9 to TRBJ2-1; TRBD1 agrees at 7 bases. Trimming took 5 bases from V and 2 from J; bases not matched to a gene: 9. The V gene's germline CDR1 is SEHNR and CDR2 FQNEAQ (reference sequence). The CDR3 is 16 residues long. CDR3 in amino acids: CASSTRTGLTYNEQFF. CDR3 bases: TGTGCCAGCAGCACTAGGACAGGTCTAACCTACAATGAGCAGTTCTTC.

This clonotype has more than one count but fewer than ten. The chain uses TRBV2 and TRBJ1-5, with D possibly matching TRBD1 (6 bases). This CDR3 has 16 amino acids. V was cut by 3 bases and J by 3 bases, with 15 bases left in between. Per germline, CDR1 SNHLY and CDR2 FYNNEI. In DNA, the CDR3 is TGTGCCAGCAGTGATTTTAATTTGGGACACAATCAGCCCCAGCATTTT. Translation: CASSDFNLGHNQPQHF.

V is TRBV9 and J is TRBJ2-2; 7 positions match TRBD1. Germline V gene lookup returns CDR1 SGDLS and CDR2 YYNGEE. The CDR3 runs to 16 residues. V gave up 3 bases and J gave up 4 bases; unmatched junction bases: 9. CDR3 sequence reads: CASSAPEGQITGELFF. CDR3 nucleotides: TGTGCCAGCAGCGCCCCTGAGGGACAGATCACCGGGGAGCTGTTTTTT.

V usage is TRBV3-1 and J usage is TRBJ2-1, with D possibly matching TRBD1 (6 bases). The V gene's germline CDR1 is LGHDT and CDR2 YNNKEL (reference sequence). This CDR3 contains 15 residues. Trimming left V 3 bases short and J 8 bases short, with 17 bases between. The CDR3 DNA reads TGTGCCAGCAGCCACCAGGGGACATCCCCCGATGAGCAGTTCTTC. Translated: CASSHQGTSPDEQFF.

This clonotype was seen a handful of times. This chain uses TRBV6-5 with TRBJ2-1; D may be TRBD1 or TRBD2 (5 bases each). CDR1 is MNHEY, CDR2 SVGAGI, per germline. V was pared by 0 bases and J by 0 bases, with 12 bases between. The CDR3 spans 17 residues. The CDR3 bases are TGTGCCAGCAGTTACTCGTTATCAGGGAGCTCCTACAATGAGCAGTTCTTC. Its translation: CASSYSLSGSSYNEQFF.

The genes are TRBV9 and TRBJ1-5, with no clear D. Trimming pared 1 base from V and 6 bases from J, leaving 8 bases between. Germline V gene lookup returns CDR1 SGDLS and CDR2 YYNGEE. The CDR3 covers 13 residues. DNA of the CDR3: TGTGCCAGCAGCGTAAGTGAAAGTCAGCCCCAGCATTTT. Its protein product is CASSVSESQPQHF.

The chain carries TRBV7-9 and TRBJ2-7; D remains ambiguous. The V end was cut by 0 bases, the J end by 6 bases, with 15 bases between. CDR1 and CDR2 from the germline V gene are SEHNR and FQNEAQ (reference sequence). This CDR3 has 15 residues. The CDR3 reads CASSLAAGFALEQYF. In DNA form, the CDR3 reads TGTGCCAGCAGCTTAGCGGCCGGGTTTGCTCTCGAGCAGTACTTC.

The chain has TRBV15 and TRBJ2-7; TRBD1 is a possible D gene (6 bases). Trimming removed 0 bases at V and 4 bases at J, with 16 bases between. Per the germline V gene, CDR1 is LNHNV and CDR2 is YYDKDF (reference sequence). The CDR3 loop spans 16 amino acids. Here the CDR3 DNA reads TGTGCCACCAGCAGAGAAATCCAGACAGGAAAGTACGAGCAGTACTTC. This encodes CATSREIQTGKYEQYF.

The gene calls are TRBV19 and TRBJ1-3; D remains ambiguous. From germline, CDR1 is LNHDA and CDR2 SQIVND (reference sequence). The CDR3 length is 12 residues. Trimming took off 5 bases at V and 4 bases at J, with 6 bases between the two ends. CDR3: CASSPFGNTIYF. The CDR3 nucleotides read TGTGCCAGTAGTCCCTTCGGAAACACCATATATTTT. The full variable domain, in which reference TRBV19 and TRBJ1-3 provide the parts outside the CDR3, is DGGITQSPKYLFRKEGQNVTLSCEQNLNHDAMYWYRQDPGQGLRLIYYSQIVNDFQKGDIAEGYSVSREKKESFPLTVTSAQKNPTAFYLCASSPFGNTIYFGEGSWLTVV.